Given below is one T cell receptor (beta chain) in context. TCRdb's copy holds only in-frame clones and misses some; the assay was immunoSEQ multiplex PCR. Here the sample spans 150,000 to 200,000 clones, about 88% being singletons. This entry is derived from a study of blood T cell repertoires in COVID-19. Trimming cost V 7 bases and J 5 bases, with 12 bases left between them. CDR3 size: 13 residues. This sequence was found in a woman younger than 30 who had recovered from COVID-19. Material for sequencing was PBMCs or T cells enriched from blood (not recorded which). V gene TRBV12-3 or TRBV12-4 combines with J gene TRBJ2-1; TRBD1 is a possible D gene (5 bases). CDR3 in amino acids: CASTIHRNNEQFF. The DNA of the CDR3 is TGTGCCAGCACCATCCACAGGAACAATGAGCAGTTCTTC.